The 2 T cell receptor beta chains below were found in one sample sequenced in a study of blood T cell repertoires in COVID-19. Method: immunoSEQ multiplex PCR; TCRdb's copy keeps in-frame clones and lacks some. The sample has 220,000 or so clones; about 82% are singletons. The sample was PBMCs or T cells enriched from blood (not recorded which). Receptor source: a woman aged 45-65 years who had recovered from COVID-19.

The chain employs TRBV28 and TRBJ2-5; 7 bases agree with TRBD1. Unmatched junction bases numbered 11, after V lost 5 bases and J lost 2 bases. Germline-derived CDR1 and CDR2 are MDHEN and SYDVKM. The CDR3 runs to 16 residues. The CDR3 spells CASSGVKGARQETQYF. The CDR3 region has the DNA TGTGCCAGCAGTGGGGTCAAGGGGGCGAGGCAAGAGACCCAGTACTTC.

V usage is TRBV5-1 and J usage is TRBJ1-3; TRBD1 might be the D (6 bases). The CDR3 loop spans 16 amino acids. The V and J ends lost 0 bases and 3 bases respectively, with 13 bases between them. Germline CDR1 and CDR2: SGHRS and YFSETQ. The CDR3 protein is CASSLAGTRFGNTIYF. In DNA form, the CDR3 reads TGCGCCAGCAGCTTGGCCGGGACACGGTTTGGAAACACCATATATTTT.